Detailed here is one TCR beta chain. Its target is not known. The data originate from a study of shared clonotypes between healthy human individuals. At the level of the study: Per donor, CD8 memory used one plate, CD8 naive used two, CD4 memory used three and CD4 naive used three. General study points: Sharing across four donors was seen in 5% to 5.5% of naive CD4 clonotypes.

Per the original methods: Junction-only sequences without quality scores were provided by ImmunoSEQ, so filtering was different. Clones were read by immunoSEQ multiplex PCR, and TCRdb kept only the in-frame ones, dropping some. V and J calls and clone size follow that table, whereas D and trimming were derived from the DNA. The repertoire holds around 2,000,000 clones, about 92% seen once, with under 2% in the top ten. The CDR3 spans 13 residues. Germline V gives CDR1 LNHDA, CDR2 SQIVND (reference sequence). Germline trimming cut 5 bases from V and 8 bases from J; bases unmatched to any gene: 8. It was CD45RO-negative cells, positively selected for CCR7, that made up naive CD8 cells, with terminally differentiated effector memory CD45RA+ cells excluded.

The rearrangement joins TRBV19 to TRBJ1-2; 7 positions agree with TRBD1. The source is a man younger than 35 in good health. Some clones in this sample may be carry-over from other donors' samples. Sequences were obtained from naive CD8+ T cells from PBMCs. The CDR3 loop is CASSPGQSYGYTF. CDR3 nucleotides: TGTGCCAGTAGTCCGGGACAGAGTTACGGCTACACCTTC. Based on the CDR3 plus reference TRBV19 and TRBJ1-2, the full variable domain is DGGITQSPKYLFRKEGQNVTLSCEQNLNHDAMYWYRQDPGQGLRLIYYSQIVNDFQKGDIAEGYSVSREKKESFPLTVTSAQKNPTAFYLCASSPGQSYGYTFGSGTRLTVV.